These 9 T cell receptor beta chains share one sample of origin, sequenced in a study of blood T cell repertoires in COVID-19 (TCRdb year 2020). Library prep was done by the immunoSEQ multiplex PCR assay. In its TCRdb copy, this immuneACCESS table keeps in-frame sequences only and misses some clones. Where compared with another copy, unresolved V genes explain less than half of these, and the others have no known cause. In all, the sample holds more than 200,000 clones, and 84% of those were seen once. Around 1.8% of the sample comes from the top ten. Sequencing used PBMCs or T cells enriched from blood (not recorded which). Receptors were obtained from a man between 60 and 75 years old who had recovered from COVID-19.

This clone was detected only a few times. The chain carries TRBV7-2 and TRBJ1-4, with 11 bases that match TRBD1. Germline trimming cut 4 bases from V and 7 bases from J; bases unmatched to any gene: 5. Germline loops: CDR1 SGHTA, CDR2 FQGNSA. CDR3 size: 15 residues. CDR3 coding DNA: TGTGCCAGCAGCTCTAGGACAGGGGGCGGTGAAAAACTGTTTTTT. Its translation is CASSSRTGGGEKLFF.

This clone has only one observation. V gene TRBV6-2 or TRBV6-3 combines with J gene TRBJ2-1, with D unresolved. Germline V gene lookup returns CDR1 MNHEY and CDR2 SVGEGT. This CDR3 is built from 14 residues. V gave up 6 bases and J gave up 0 bases, with 9 bases separating them. CDR3 in DNA: TGTGCCAGCAGCCCACAGTCCTCCTACAATGAGCAGTTCTTC. This gives the protein CASSPQSSYNEQFF.

This chain joins TRBV28 and TRBJ1-5; D is perhaps TRBD1 (6 bases). V shed 7 bases and J shed 5 bases, with 15 bases lying between them. This CDR3 has 14 residues. Per the germline V gene, CDR1 is MDHEN and CDR2 is SYDVKM. The CDR3 spells CASTDSQGDQPQHF. CDR3 DNA sequence: TGTGCCAGCACCGACTCACAGGGAGATCAGCCCCAGCATTTT.

As regards this clone: The same CDR3 is also encoded by other DNA sequences in this sample. The chain uses TRBV24-1 and TRBJ2-2; 7 nucleotides match TRBD1. The CDR3 sequence is 15 residues long. The ends lost 4 bases at V and 4 bases at J; junction bases unmatched: 5. CDR1 is KGHDR and CDR2 is SFDVKD in the germline V gene. CDR3 in amino acids: CATSEPTGSTGELFF. The CDR3 DNA follows: TGTGCCACCAGTGAGCCGACAGGGTCCACCGGGGAGCTGTTTTTT.

This chain connects TRBV2 to TRBJ1-2, with 7 bases that match TRBD1. Germline V gives CDR1 SNHLY, CDR2 FYNNEI. After removal of 4 bases from V and 2 bases from J, the junction contained 4 bases not matched to a gene. This CDR3 is built from 14 residues. The CDR3 DNA is TGTGCCAGCAGTGTAGACAGGGCCAACTATGGCTACACCTTC. Protein product: CASSVDRANYGYTF.

J is TRBJ2-5 and V is TRBV2, with D possibly matching TRBD2 (5 bases). Germline loops: CDR1 SNHLY, CDR2 FYNNEI. The CDR3 covers 13 residues. V was clipped by 10 bases and J by 3 bases, with 15 bases between them. The CDR3 DNA reads TGTGCCACCGGGAACGAGGGAAAAGAGACCCAGTACTTC. Its protein is CATGNEGKETQYF.

V usage is TRBV11-2 and J usage is TRBJ2-1; maybe TRBD2 (6 bases). V lost 1 base and J lost 9, with 10 bases in between. CDR1 and CDR2 (germline): SGHAT, FQNNGV. The CDR3 totals 13 residues. In DNA form, the CDR3 reads TGTGCCAGCAGCTTAGGTTTGGGACTTGAGCAGTTCTTC. Translating gives CASSLGLGLEQFF.

In this sample, this clone turned up a few times. The chain links TRBV30 to TRBJ1-2, with TRBD1 identical over 8 bases. This CDR3 contains 13 residues. With V trimmed by 4 bases and J by 4 bases, 5 bases remained unmatched. In germline, CDR1 is GTSNPN, CDR2 SVGIG (reference sequence). The CDR3 DNA is TGTGCCTGGAACCGGGACAGGCCCTATGGCTACACCTTC. Translated, it gives CAWNRDRPYGYTF.

The chain links TRBV19 to TRBJ2-3; 7 bases fit TRBD1. V trimming: 1 base; J trimming: 4 bases; junction bases outside the gene matches: 5. The germline V gene encodes CDR1 LNHDA and CDR2 SQIVND (reference sequence). The CDR3 sequence is 15 residues long. The CDR3 DNA is TGTGCCAGTAGTATAGGAGTCAGGGGGTCAGATACGCAGTATTTT. This encodes CASSIGVRGSDTQYF.